This T cell receptor (beta chain) originates from a study of T cells after yellow fever vaccination. Overall study results and limits: Post-booster samples contained most primary-vaccination clones (more than 95% CD4, roughly 88% CD8). Peaking faster, on day 5 versus 15, the secondary response was nonetheless weaker.

The CDR3 has 14 residues. The V segment lost 1 base and the J segment 5 bases; nucleotides outside the gene matches: 3. This clonotype was observed at least ten times. Its antigen is as yet unknown. Making TCR cDNA involved 5'RACE template switching, which added UMIs and a universal primer site. TCRdb itself ran the 5' RACE reads through MiXCR, one entry per CDR3 protein. The data hold around 310,000 distinct CDR3 sequences, with about 9.5% observed a single time. The TCR originated in a man aged 18 to 29 who received the YFV17D yellow fever vaccine. The sequenced sample was PBMCs, obtained on the day of the first yellow fever vaccination. The chain recombines TRBV12-3 or TRBV12-4 with TRBJ1-1, with 8 nucleotides matching TRBD1. CDR3 nucleotides: TGTGCCAGCAGTTTAGGGCAGGGGGCGACTGAAGCTTTCTTT. The encoded protein is CASSLGQGATEAFF.